Reported below is one T cell receptor (beta chain). The antigen is undetermined. The CDR3 has 13 amino acids. Per germline, CDR1 MDHEN and CDR2 SYDVKM. Added by template switching were UMIs that each held a 6-nucleotide sample barcode. TCRalpha and TCRbeta cDNA was put through two nested PCRs of approximately 17 and 9 cycles. TCRdb reprocessed the 5' RACE reads; each CDR3 protein has one entry and no DNA is given. The sample has about 160,000 distinct CDR3 sequences. This sample is drawn from a study of monozygotic twins with inflammatory bowel disease. Overall study results and limits: A lone strong IBD-associated signal or clonotype found no support. Lower TCRbeta diversity (inverse Simpson) was seen in IBD patients than in healthy co-twins.

The sequence was collected from a human donor with ulcerative colitis or Crohn's disease, or a healthy co-twin of an affected twin (not recorded which). The chain joins TRBV28 to TRBJ2-1. Material: blood. The CDR3 protein is CASSSWAVGEQFF.